This T cell receptor (beta chain) comes out of a study of beta chain features in type 1 diabetes. Of the isolated RNA, all was reverse transcribed, and so the sequenced material was expressed TCRB transcripts. Sequencing used immunoSEQ multiplex PCR; TCRdb keeps in-frame clones, though not all of them. In the table there are about 160,000 clones, about a tenth of which are singletons. Study-wide results and limits: In every one of the four CD4+ subsets, TCRB CDR3s were moderately but significantly shorter in Type 1 diabetes patients.

Trimming removed 0 bases from V and 4 bases from J, with 12 bases in between. There are 16 residues in the CDR3. Germline CDR1 is LGHNA and CDR2 is YNFKEQ. A note on this clone: The target antigen is unknown.

V gene TRBV4-2 combines with J gene TRBJ2-2, with D possibly being TRBD1 (6 bases). The sample taken for sequencing was central memory CD4+ T cells from blood. The source is a man aged 25-40 years with type 1 diabetes. CDR3 sequence reads: CASSQETDSGTGELFF. DNA of the CDR3: TGTGCCAGCAGCCAAGAAACGGACAGTGGCACCGGGGAGCTGTTTTTT.